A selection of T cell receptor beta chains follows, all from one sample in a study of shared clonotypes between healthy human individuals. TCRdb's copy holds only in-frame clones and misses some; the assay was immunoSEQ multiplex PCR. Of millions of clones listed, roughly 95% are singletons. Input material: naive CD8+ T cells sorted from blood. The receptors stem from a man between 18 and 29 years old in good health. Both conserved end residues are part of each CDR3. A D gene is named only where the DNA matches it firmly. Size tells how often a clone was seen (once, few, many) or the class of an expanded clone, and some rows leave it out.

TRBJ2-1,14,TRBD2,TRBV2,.,CASRRLAGTGEQFF,TGTGCCAGCAGACGGCTAGCGGGAACGGGTGAGCAGTTCTTC
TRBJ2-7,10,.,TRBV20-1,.,CSAEGYEQYF,TGCAGTGCCGAGGGGTACGAGCAGTACTTC
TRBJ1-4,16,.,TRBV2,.,CASKGRGPSTNEKLFF,TGTGCCAGCAAAGGCAGGGGACCGTCAACTAATGAAAAACTGTTTTTT
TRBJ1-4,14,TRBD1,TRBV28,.,CASRPTGEDEKLFF,TGTGCCAGCCGCCCGACAGGGGAGGATGAAAAACTGTTTTTT
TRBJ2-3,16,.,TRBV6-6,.,CASSYSAGLSTDTQYF,TGTGCCAGCAGTTACTCGGCAGGACTTAGCACAGATACGCAGTATTTT
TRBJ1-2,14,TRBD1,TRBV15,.,CATSAGTGGEGYTF,TGTGCCACCTCAGCGGGCACAGGGGGAGAGGGCTACACCTTC
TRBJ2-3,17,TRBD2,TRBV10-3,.,CAISESGGSGDTDTQYF,TGTGCCATCAGTGAGTCTGGCGGTAGCGGGGACACAGATACGCAGTATTTT
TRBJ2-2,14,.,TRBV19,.,CASSINGKTGELFF,TGTGCCAGTAGTATTAACGGGAAAACCGGGGAGCTGTTTTTT
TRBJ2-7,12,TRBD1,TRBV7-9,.,CASSSDRYEQYF,TGTGCCAGCAGTTCGGACAGGTACGAGCAGTACTTC
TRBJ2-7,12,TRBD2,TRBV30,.,CAMDGGSYEQYF,TGTGCCATGGACGGGGGGAGCTACGAGCAGTACTTC
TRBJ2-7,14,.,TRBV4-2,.,CASSQEQFRYEQYF,TGTGCCAGCAGCCAAGAGCAGTTTCGGTACGAGCAGTACTTC
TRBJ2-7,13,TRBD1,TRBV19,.,CASSPDRALEQYF,TGTGCCAGTAGCCCAGACAGGGCCCTCGAGCAGTACTTC
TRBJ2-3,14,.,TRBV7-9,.,CASSQGGYTDTQYF,TGTGCCAGCAGCCAGGGGGGCTACACAGATACGCAGTATTTT
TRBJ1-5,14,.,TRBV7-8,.,CASSLGGGNQPQHF,TGTGCCAGCAGCTTAGGGGGGGGCAATCAGCCCCAGCATTTT
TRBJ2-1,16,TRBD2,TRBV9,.,CASSVGWRGAHNEQFF,TGTGCCAGCAGCGTAGGCTGGCGGGGGGCTCACAATGAGCAGTTCTTC
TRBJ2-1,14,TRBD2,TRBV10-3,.,CAITPSGGSNEQFF,TGTGCCATCACCCCTAGCGGGGGCTCCAATGAGCAGTTCTTC
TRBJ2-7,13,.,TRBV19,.,CASSPTHPNEQYF,TGTGCCAGTAGTCCAACACACCCCAACGAGCAGTACTTC
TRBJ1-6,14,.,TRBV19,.,CASSIGGEGSPLHF,TGTGCCAGTAGTATTGGAGGGGAAGGCTCACCCCTCCACTTT
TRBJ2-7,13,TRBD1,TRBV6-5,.,CASSYDRVVEQYF,TGTGCCAGCAGTTACGACAGGGTTGTCGAGCAGTACTTC
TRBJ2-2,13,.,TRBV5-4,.,CASSLAFDGELFF,TGTGCCAGCAGCTTGGCCTTTGACGGGGAGCTGTTTTTT
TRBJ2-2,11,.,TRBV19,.,CASTWSGELFF,TGTGCCAGTACATGGTCTGGGGAGCTGTTTTTT
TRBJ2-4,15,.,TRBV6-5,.,CASSYSIGGLSIQYF,TGTGCCAGCAGTTACTCGATAGGAGGGTTGAGCATTCAGTACTTC
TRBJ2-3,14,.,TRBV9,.,CASTLGGGTDTQYF,TGTGCCAGCACCTTAGGAGGGGGAACAGATACGCAGTATTTT
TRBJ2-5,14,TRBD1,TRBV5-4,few,CASSRRTGGETQYF,TGTGCCAGCAGCAGACGGACAGGGGGAGAGACCCAGTACTTC
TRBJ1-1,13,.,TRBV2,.,CASSVQCSTEAFF,TGTGCCAGCAGTGTGCAGTGCAGCACTGAAGCTTTCTTT
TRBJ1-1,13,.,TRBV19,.,CASSIVQAPEAFF,TGTGCCAGTAGTATAGTTCAGGCTCCTGAAGCTTTCTTT
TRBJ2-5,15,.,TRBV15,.,CATSREPLVGGTQYF,TGTGCCACCAGCAGAGAACCCCTAGTTGGGGGAACCCAGTACTTC
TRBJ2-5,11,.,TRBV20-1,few,CSALGQETQYF,TGCAGTGCCCTCGGCCAAGAGACCCAGTACTTC
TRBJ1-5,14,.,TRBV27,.,CASSLRDSNQPQHF,TGTGCCAGCAGTCTACGGGACAGCAATCAGCCCCAGCATTTT
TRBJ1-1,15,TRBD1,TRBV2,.,CASSEPGTGLTEAFF,TGTGCCAGCAGTGAACCGGGGACAGGTTTGACTGAAGCTTTCTTT
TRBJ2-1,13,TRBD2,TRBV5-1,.,CASSPGGGLEQFF,TGCGCCAGCAGCCCCGGGGGGGGACTAGAGCAGTTCTTC
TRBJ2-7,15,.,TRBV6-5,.,CASSYYGQEGYEQYF,TGTGCCAGCAGTTACTACGGACAGGAGGGCTACGAGCAGTACTTC
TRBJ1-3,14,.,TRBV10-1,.,CASRQYHSGNTIYF,TGCGCCAGCAGGCAGTACCACTCTGGAAACACCATATATTTT
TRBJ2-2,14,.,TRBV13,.,CASSLRAYTGELFF,TGTGCCAGCAGCTTAAGGGCCTACACCGGGGAGCTGTTTTTT
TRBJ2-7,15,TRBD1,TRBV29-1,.,CSVEGFDRGNYEQYF,TGCAGCGTTGAGGGCTTCGACAGGGGCAACTACGAGCAGTACTTC
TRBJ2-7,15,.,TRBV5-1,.,CASSPPGRGYYEQYF,TGCGCCAGCAGCCCCCCAGGTCGGGGTTATTACGAGCAGTACTTC
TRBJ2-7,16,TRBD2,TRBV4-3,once,CASSQDRASGSLSQYF,TGCGCCAGCAGCCAAGATCGGGCTAGCGGGAGTCTGTCGCAGTACTTC
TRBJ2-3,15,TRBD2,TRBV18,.,CASSPTSGVTDTQYF,TGTGCCAGCTCACCGACTAGCGGGGTCACAGATACGCAGTATTTT
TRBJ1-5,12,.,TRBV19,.,CASSIGLQPQHF,TGTGCCAGTAGTATTGGGCTTCAGCCCCAGCATTTT
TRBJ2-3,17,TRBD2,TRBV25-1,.,CASSELTSGSGTDTQYF,TGTGCCAGCAGTGAATTGACTAGCGGGAGTGGCACAGATACGCAGTATTTT
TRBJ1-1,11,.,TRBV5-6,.,CASSLGHEAFF,TGTGCCAGCAGCTTGGGCCATGAAGCTTTCTTT
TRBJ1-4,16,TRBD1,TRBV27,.,CASATGVMYANEKLFF,TGTGCCAGCGCAACAGGGGTGATGTATGCTAATGAAAAACTGTTTTTT
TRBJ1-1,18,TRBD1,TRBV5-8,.,CARGSLIRTGVLNTEAFF,TGTGCCAGAGGATCGCTAATTAGGACAGGCGTCTTGAACACTGAAGCTTTCTTT
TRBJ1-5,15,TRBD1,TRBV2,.,CASSLGGQGGQPQHF,TGTGCCAGCAGTCTGGGGGGACAGGGTGGTCAGCCCCAGCATTTT
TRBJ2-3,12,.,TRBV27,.,CASSDIGDTQYF,TGTGCCAGCAGTGATATAGGAGATACGCAGTATTTT
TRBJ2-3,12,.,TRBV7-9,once,CASGEGADTQYF,TGTGCCAGCGGGGAAGGAGCAGATACGCAGTATTTT
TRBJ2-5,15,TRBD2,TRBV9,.,CASSDGTSPQETQYF,TGTGCCAGCAGCGATGGGACTAGCCCCCAAGAGACCCAGTACTTC
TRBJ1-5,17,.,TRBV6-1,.,CASSEDAYRDSNQPQHF,TGTGCCAGCAGTGAAGACGCCTACAGGGATAGCAATCAGCCCCAGCATTTT
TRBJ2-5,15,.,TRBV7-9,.,CASSPHPRDVETQYF,TGTGCCAGCAGCCCCCACCCTCGCGACGTGGAGACCCAGTACTTC
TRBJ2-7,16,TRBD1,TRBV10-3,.,CAISEELAGGTYEQYF,TGTGCCATCAGTGAGGAGTTGGCAGGGGGAACCTACGAGCAGTACTTC
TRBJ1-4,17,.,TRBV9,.,CASSGTGSGRTNEKLFF,TGTGCCAGCAGCGGTACAGGGTCGGGTCGAACTAATGAAAAACTGTTTTTT
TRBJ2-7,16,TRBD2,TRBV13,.,CASSTTSGARSYEQYF,TGTGCCAGCAGCACTACTAGCGGGGCCCGCTCCTACGAGCAGTACTTC
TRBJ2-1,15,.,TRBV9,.,CASSVDAGMTNEQFF,TGTGCCAGCAGCGTAGACGCGGGGATGACAAATGAGCAGTTCTTC